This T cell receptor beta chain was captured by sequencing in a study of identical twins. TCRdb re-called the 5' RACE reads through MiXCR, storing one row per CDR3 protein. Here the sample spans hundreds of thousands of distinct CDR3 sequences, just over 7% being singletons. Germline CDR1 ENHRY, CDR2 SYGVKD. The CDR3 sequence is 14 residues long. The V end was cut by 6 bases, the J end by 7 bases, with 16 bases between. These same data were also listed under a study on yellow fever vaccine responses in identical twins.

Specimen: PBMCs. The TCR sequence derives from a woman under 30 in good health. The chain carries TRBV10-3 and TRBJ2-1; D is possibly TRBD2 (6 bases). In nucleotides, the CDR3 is TGTGCCATCAGAAGACTAGAGGGAAGTAATGAGCAGTTCTTC. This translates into CAIRRLEGSNEQFF.